The 21 T cell receptor beta chains given below trace back to one sample, sequenced in a study of cytomegalovirus exposure and HLA in healthy donors. Amplification used 60 Vbeta primers and 13 Jbeta primers. Repertoires were generated with immunoSEQ multiplex PCR, while TCRdb's copy carries only in-frame clones and drops some. The sample has roughly 110,000 clones, 65% to 80% seen once; the top ten hold 2% to 3%. Sequenced sample: PBMCs. The receptors derive from a female donor in good health and CMV-seronegative.

The chain uses TRBV19 and TRBJ1-2; D gene ambiguous. The CDR3 sequence is 13 residues long. Germline-derived CDR1 and CDR2 are LNHDA and SQIVND (reference sequence). V lost 6 bases and J 2 bases, leaving 10 bases between the germline ends. This CDR3 is CASSIPLNYGYTF. The CDR3 DNA reads as TGTGCCAGTAGCATCCCCCTAAACTATGGCTACACCTTC.

The chain links TRBV18 to TRBJ1-1, with TRBD1 matching over 8 bases. CDR1 and CDR2 from the germline V gene are KGHSH and LQKENI. CDR3 length equals 16 residues. V gave up 3 bases and J gave up 1 base; unmatched junction bases: 7. As DNA, the CDR3 is TGTGCCAGCTCACCGAGGACAGGGAGCAAGAACACTGAAGCTTTCTTT. Translated: CASSPRTGSKNTEAFF.

This sequence joins TRBV19 and TRBJ2-3; D remains ambiguous. Germline CDR1 reads LNHDA; CDR2 reads SQIVND (reference sequence). V lost 3 bases, J lost 2 bases, and 6 bases lay in between. The CDR3 consists of 13 residues. The CDR3 DNA follows: TGTGCCAGTAGTATGGGCCCCACAGATACGCAGTATTTT. Its translation: CASSMGPTDTQYF.

The J gene is TRBJ2-1, the V gene TRBV13; 8 bases agree with TRBD1. The CDR3 sequence is 16 residues long. Germline V CDR1 and CDR2: PRHDT, FYEKMQ (reference sequence). With 5 bases clipped from V and 6 bases from J, the junction kept 12 bases outside the gene matches. CDR3 region: CASSPNPGGKTNEQFF. The CDR3, as DNA: TGTGCCAGCAGCCCTAACCCAGGGGGCAAGACCAATGAGCAGTTCTTC.

This clone was detected only once. This chain joins TRBV5-4 and TRBJ2-1; 8 bases line up with TRBD1. The CDR3 loop spans 15 amino acids. From germline, CDR1 is SGHNT and CDR2 YYREEE (reference sequence). Unmatched junction bases numbered 3, after V lost 3 bases and J lost 1 base. DNA for the CDR3: TGTGCCAGCAGCTCGGACAGGGATTCCTACAATGAGCAGTTCTTC. Translated: CASSSDRDSYNEQFF. The whole variable domain, filled in from reference TRBV5-4 and TRBJ2-1, reads ETGVTQSPTHLIKTRGQQVTLRCSSQSGHNTVSWYQQALGQGPQFIFQYYREEENGRGNFPPRFSGLQFPNYSSELNVNALELDDSALYLCASSSDRDSYNEQFFGPGTRLTVL.

The chain is built from TRBV28 and TRBJ2-1; possible D gene TRBD2, 5 bases. The CDR3 sequence is 12 residues long. Germline lookup yields CDR1 MDHEN and CDR2 SYDVKM. The V end lost 2 bases, the J end lost 8 bases, and 7 bases lay between the germline ends. The CDR3 loop reads CASSLTGYEQFF. The CDR3 nucleotides are TGTGCCAGCAGTTTAACGGGGTATGAGCAGTTCTTC. Based on the CDR3 plus reference TRBV28 and TRBJ2-1, the full variable domain is DVKVTQSSRYLVKRTGEKVFLECVQDMDHENMFWYRQDPGLGLRLIYFSYDVKMKEKGDIPEGYSVSREKKERFSLILESASTNQTSMYLCASSLTGYEQFFGPGTRLTVL.

The rearrangement joins TRBV2 to TRBJ1-2; 8 bases agree with TRBD1. V dropped 11 bases and J dropped 8; count of bases not matched to a gene: 7. There are 11 residues in the CDR3. The germline V gene has CDR1 SNHLY and CDR2 FYNNEI. CDR3 DNA: TGTGCCGGTACAGGGGGGGACGGCTACACCTTC. Its protein product is CAGTGGDGYTF.

CDR3 in amino acids: CASSLQSQGRLYGYTF. CDR3 bases: TGCGCCAGCAGCCTACAATCACAGGGGCGGCTCTATGGCTACACCTTC. V is TRBV5-1 and J is TRBJ1-2; TRBD1 agrees at 7 bases. CDR3 size: 16 residues. With 4 bases clipped from V and 4 bases from J, the junction kept 13 bases outside the gene matches. Germline CDR1 and CDR2: SGHRS and YFSETQ.

This chain uses TRBV27 with TRBJ1-6; D gene uncertain. Trimming pared 3 bases from V and 4 bases from J, leaving 7 bases between. Germline CDR1 is MNHEY and CDR2 is SMNVEV (reference sequence). The CDR3 runs to 14 residues. CDR3 sequence reads: CASSLPGYNSPLHF. The CDR3 DNA sequence: TGTGCCAGCAGTTTGCCGGGGTATAATTCACCCCTCCACTTT.

The rearrangement joins TRBV2 to TRBJ2-1, with D possibly matching TRBD1 (6 bases). The CDR3 covers 15 residues. CDR1 is SNHLY and CDR2 is FYNNEI in the germline V gene. Trimming removed 6 bases from V and 4 bases from J, with 16 bases in between. CDR3 protein: CASRQGTGRYNEQFF. For the CDR3, the DNA is TGTGCCAGCAGACAGGGCACAGGTCGGTACAATGAGCAGTTCTTC.

V usage is TRBV20-1 and J usage is TRBJ2-1; D gene ambiguous. The CDR3 loop spans 10 amino acids. Trimming left V 6 bases short and J 10 bases short, with 10 bases between. CDR1 is DFQATT and CDR2 is SNEGSKA in the germline V gene (reference sequence). The CDR3, as DNA: TGCAGTGCCTCAGGTAGGGAGCAGTTCTTC. Its protein product is CSASGREQFF.

J is TRBJ2-5 and V is TRBV5-6; TRBD2 matches 7 bases. The DNA end favors TRBJ2-7, so the J call may be wrong. Germline V gene lookup returns CDR1 SGHDT and CDR2 YYEEEE. The CDR3 runs to 14 residues. The CDR3 reads CASSWGGEVYEQYF. The DNA for the CDR3 is TGTGCCAGCAGCTGGGGGGGTGAGGTCTACGAGCAGTACTTC.

The J gene is TRBJ2-5, the V gene TRBV15; D is perhaps TRBD1 (6 bases). Judging by the DNA end, TRBJ2-7 fits better; the J call may be wrong. The CDR3 contains 15 residues. Germline V gives CDR1 LNHNV, CDR2 YYDKDF (reference sequence). CDR3 sequence (DNA): TGTGCCACCAGCAGGGTAACTTCGGACAGCCACGAGCAGTACTTC. Translating gives CATSRVTSDSHEQYF.

The chain recombines TRBV30 with TRBJ2-3; 9 nucleotides agree with TRBD2. Germline CDR1 reads GTSNPN; CDR2 reads SVGIG (reference sequence). The CDR3 loop spans 15 amino acids. Trimming took 0 bases from V and 4 from J; bases not matched to a gene: 5. CDR3 amino acids: CAWSVGGGAADTQYF. In DNA, the CDR3 is TGTGCCTGGAGTGTAGGCGGGGGGGCCGCAGATACGCAGTATTTT.

CDR3 DNA: TGTGCCAGCAGTTACTCGAGAGCGAGAGGCGGGGAGCTGTTTTTT. Translation gives CASSYSRARGGELFF. The chain has TRBV6-5 and TRBJ2-2; D gene unclear. Germline CDR1 is MNHEY and CDR2 is SVGAGI. The CDR3 spans 15 residues. The V gene lost 0 bases and the J gene lost 7 bases, with 12 bases spanning the gap.

This rearrangement joins TRBV11-2 to TRBJ1-5; TRBD1 matches 7 bases. V was pared by 6 bases and J by 0 bases, with 11 bases of the junction left unmatched. Germline V gene data show CDR1 as SGHAT and CDR2 as FQNNGV. The CDR3 sequence is 17 residues long. CDR3 bases: TGTGCCAGCAGGACAGGGAACAAGTGGTTTAGCAATCAGCCCCAGCATTTT. This encodes CASRTGNKWFSNQPQHF.

The V and J genes are TRBV6-5 and TRBJ1-2; D is possibly TRBD1 (6 bases). Between the trimmed V and J ends, which lost 5 bases and 0 bases, there was a span of 10 bases. Germline V gene lookup returns CDR1 MNHEY and CDR2 SVGAGI. The CDR3 covers 14 residues. The CDR3, as DNA: TGTGCCAGCAGTCGGGGGGCCACTAACTATGGCTACACCTTC. Amino acid sequence: CASSRGATNYGYTF.

The chain recombines TRBV5-4 with TRBJ1-2; perhaps TRBD1 as D (6 bases). V dropped 0 bases and J dropped 8 bases, with 14 bases sitting between them. The length of the CDR3 is 14 residues. Germline assignment: CDR1 SGHNT and CDR2 YYREEE (reference sequence). The CDR3 region is CASSLARSGTGYTF. DNA for the CDR3: TGTGCCAGCAGCTTGGCCAGGTCAGGGACAGGCTACACCTTC.

The rearrangement links TRBV10-3 to TRBJ2-1; 11 bases fit TRBD2. Germline assignment: CDR1 ENHRY and CDR2 SYGVKD. The V and J ends lost 4 bases and 4 bases, in that order; junction bases with no gene match: 0. The CDR3 spans 14 residues. This CDR3 is CAISGTSGYNEQFF. The CDR3 DNA reads TGTGCCATCAGTGGGACTAGCGGGTACAATGAGCAGTTCTTC.

CDR3 DNA: TGTGCCAGCAGCTTACCGGGACTAGCGCGAAATACGCAGTATTTT. It specifies CASSLPGLARNTQYF. This chain connects TRBV7-9 to TRBJ2-3, with 10 bases that match TRBD2. V trimming: 2 bases; J trimming: 7 bases; junction bases outside the gene matches: 6. Germline assignment: CDR1 SEHNR and CDR2 FQNEAQ (reference sequence). The CDR3 is 15 residues long. Using reference TRBV7-9 and TRBJ2-3 for the parts outside the CDR3, the full variable domain is DTGVSQNPRHKITKRGQNVTFRCDPISEHNRLYWYRQTLGQGPEFLTYFQNEAQLEKSRLLSDRFSAERPKGSFSTLEIQRTEQGDSAMYLCASSLPGLARNTQYFGPGTRLTVL.

The rearrangement joins TRBV30 to TRBJ1-6, with TRBD1 identical over 8 bases. There are 14 residues in the CDR3. With 0 bases clipped from V and 14 bases from J, the junction kept 9 bases outside the gene matches. Germline CDR1 is GTSNPN and CDR2 is SVGIG (reference sequence). This chain's CDR3 is CAWSVGQGAPALHF. The CDR3 region has the DNA TGTGCCTGGAGTGTAGGGCAGGGGGCTCCAGCCCTCCACTTT.